Below are 27 T cell receptor beta chains sequenced from a single sample in a study of radiation and T cells in renal cell carcinoma. The method was immunoSEQ multiplex PCR; TCRdb's version includes in-frame clones alone and lacks a portion of them. The sample yields 15,000 to 18,000 clones, around 60% seen once. Sample treatment: treatment-naive control, cytoreductive nephrectomy. The input for sequencing was tumor tissue, taken from a patient whose treatment was nephrectomy without radiotherapy. These receptors originate from a man in his fifties with renal cell carcinoma.

This clone was seen a handful of times. This chain joins TRBV30 and TRBJ1-1; D might be TRBD1 (5 bases). The V and J ends lost 5 bases and 1 base respectively, with 14 bases between them. The germline V gene encodes CDR1 GTSNPN and CDR2 SVGIG (reference sequence). The CDR3 spans 14 residues. CDR3 sequence (DNA): TGTGCCTGGGGCAGGGAAAGTTCGAACACTGAAGCTTTCTTT. It translates to CAWGRESSNTEAFF.

In its sample, this clone was seen a few times. The chain uses TRBV6-6 and TRBJ2-3; no reliable D call. V was shortened by 5 bases and J by 3 bases, with 3 bases between the two germline ends. The CDR3 length is 11 residues. Germline CDR1 is MNHNY and CDR2 is SVGAGI (reference sequence). The CDR3 protein is CASSATDTQYF. The DNA for the CDR3 is TGTGCCAGCAGTGCGACAGATACGCAGTATTTT.

The V call is TRBV5-6, the J call TRBJ2-7; D is undetermined. Trimming stripped 0 bases from V and 3 bases from J, with 13 bases between. There are 15 residues in the CDR3. The germline gives CDR1 SGHDT, CDR2 YYEEEE. The CDR3 loop is CASSLERRLRYEQYF. Here the CDR3 DNA reads TGTGCCAGCAGCTTGGAGCGCAGGTTACGCTACGAGCAGTACTTC.

The chain carries TRBV5-1 and TRBJ2-2; 9 positions match TRBD1. Germline V gives CDR1 SGHRS, CDR2 YFSETQ. Trimming removed 0 bases from V and 4 bases from J; junction bases left unmatched: 7. CDR3 length: 17 residues. In nucleotides, the CDR3 is TGCGCCAGCAGCTTGGACCCAGGACAGGGGAGCACCGGGGAGCTGTTTTTT. The encoded protein is CASSLDPGQGSTGELFF.

The chain uses TRBV4-2 and TRBJ1-2; 10 nucleotides agree with TRBD1. V gave up 0 bases and J gave up 12 bases; unmatched junction bases: 10. The CDR3 has 15 amino acids. Germline CDR1 and CDR2: LGHNA and YNFKEQ. The CDR3 DNA reads as TGTGCCAGCAGCCAAGATTTGGGGACAGGGGTCGCAAACACCTTC. Residues: CASSQDLGTGVANTF.

In this sample, this clone is medium-sized (0.01 to 0.1%). The chain joins TRBV10-1 to TRBJ2-7; possibly TRBD2 for D (6 bases). Germline V gives CDR1 WNHNN, CDR2 SYGVQD (reference sequence). V lost 2 bases and J lost 2, with 10 bases in between. This CDR3 contains 14 residues. As DNA, the CDR3 is TGCGCCAGCAGTGAGGGAGGGGTTCCCTACGAGCAGTACTTC. Its protein is CASSEGGVPYEQYF.

V is TRBV7-8 and J is TRBJ2-2; unclear D gene. The V gene lost 6 bases and the J gene lost 9 bases, with 8 bases spanning the gap. The germline gives CDR1 SGHVS, CDR2 FQNEAQ. The CDR3 has 11 amino acids. The CDR3, as DNA: TGTGCCAGCAGTCTGGGGAGGGAGCTGTTTTTT. Amino acids: CASSLGRELFF.

This clone appeared a few times. The chain employs TRBV7-2 and TRBJ2-5; D unclear. Between the trimmed V and J ends, which lost 5 bases and 9 bases, there was a span of 7 bases. Germline V lookup: CDR1 SGHTA, CDR2 FQGNSA. The CDR3 has 10 amino acids. CDR3 sequence (DNA): TGTGCCAGCAGCCCAAGGCCCCAGTACTTC. Translated: CASSPRPQYF.

CDR3 loop: CASSGAGTSATYEQYF. The CDR3 nucleotides are TGTGCCAGCAGCGGGGCCGGGACTAGCGCGACCTACGAGCAGTACTTC. The chain links TRBV7-6 to TRBJ2-7; 10 bases are a match to TRBD2. Germline loops: CDR1 SGHVS, CDR2 FNYEAQ. This CDR3 is 16 amino acids long. After removal of 5 bases from V and 2 bases from J, the junction contained 9 bases not matched to a gene. Using reference TRBV7-6 and TRBJ2-7 for the parts outside the CDR3, the full variable domain is GAGVSQSPRYKVTKRGQDVALRCDPISGHVSLYWYRQALGQGPEFLTYFNYEAQQDKSGLPNDRFSAERPEGSISTLTIQRTEQRDSAMYRCASSGAGTSATYEQYFGPGTRLTVT.

This clone was picked up a small number of times. The CDR3 here is CASSKAGEELFF. The CDR3, as DNA: TGTGCCAGCAGCAAAGCTGGAGAGGAGCTGTTTTTT. The rearrangement links TRBV2 to TRBJ2-2; D not certain. This CDR3 contains 12 residues. Trimming left V 6 bases short and J 10 bases short, with 12 bases between. Germline V gives CDR1 SNHLY, CDR2 FYNNEI. The variable domain in full, completed from reference TRBV2 and TRBJ2-2, reads EPEVTQTPSHQVTQMGQEVILRCVPISNHLYFYWYRQILGQKVEFLVSFYNNEISEKSEIFDDQFSVERPDGSNFTLKIRSTKLEDSAMYFCASSKAGEELFFGEGSRLTVL.

The chain uses TRBV14 and TRBJ2-5; a possible D gene is TRBD1 (7 bases). Trimming left V 2 bases short and J 7 bases short, with 14 bases between. This CDR3 comprises 14 residues. Germline values: CDR1 SGHDN, CDR2 FVKESK. The CDR3 sequence is CASSQRQGGRTQYF. CDR3 DNA sequence: TGTGCCAGCAGCCAACGGCAGGGGGGCAGGACCCAGTACTTC.

The genes are TRBV29-1 and TRBJ2-1, with D tentatively TRBD2 (5 bases). The CDR3 extends over 9 amino acids. Germline V gene data show CDR1 as SQVTM and CDR2 as ANQGSEA. Trimming removed 4 bases from V and 12 bases from J, with 7 bases in between. CDR3 DNA: TGCAGCGTTGCTGAGGGGCAGTTCTTC. Its translation: CSVAEGQFF.

The chain joins TRBV6-5 to TRBJ2-1, with D maybe TRBD2 (5 bases). This CDR3 spans 13 amino acids. V lost 5 bases and J 15 bases, leaving 20 bases between the germline ends. Germline V gene sequence: CDR1 MNHEY, CDR2 SVGAGI. The CDR3 spells CASSTPSGIDWFF. The CDR3 coding sequence is TGTGCCAGCAGTACCCCCTCCGGGATAGATTGGTTCTTC.

The chain joins TRBV7-9 to TRBJ2-3, with 14 positions matching TRBD2. V shed 4 bases and J 2 bases; nucleotides not matched to a gene: 8. This CDR3 spans 18 amino acids. Germline values: CDR1 SEHNR, CDR2 FQNEAQ (reference sequence). CDR3: CASSSPWTSGGNTDTQYF. DNA of the CDR3: TGTGCCAGCAGCTCACCCTGGACTAGCGGGGGGAACACAGATACGCAGTATTTT.

This chain uses TRBV6-6 with TRBJ2-1, with 9 bases identical to TRBD2. The CDR3 is 14 amino acids. Per the germline V gene, CDR1 is MNHNY and CDR2 is SVGAGI (reference sequence). The junction had 3 bases not matched to a gene; V was cut back by 0 bases and J by 9 bases. Here the CDR3 reads CASSYSLAGIEQFF. The CDR3 DNA sequence: TGTGCCAGCAGTTACTCGCTAGCGGGAATTGAGCAGTTCTTC.

J is TRBJ2-5 and V is TRBV11-3; either TRBD1 or TRBD2 may fit D (6 bases each). Trimming shortened V by 5 bases and J by 5 bases, and 12 bases separated the two germline ends. From germline, CDR1 is SGHNT and CDR2 YENEEA. The CDR3 extends over 13 amino acids. The CDR3 DNA reads TGTGCCAGCAGCCCAGGGGAGGTTGAGACCCAGTACTTC. This gives the protein CASSPGEVETQYF.

The J gene is TRBJ2-7, the V gene TRBV5-1; 8 bases are shared with TRBD2. Unmatched junction bases numbered 11, after V lost 0 bases and J lost 0 bases. From germline, CDR1 is SGHRS and CDR2 YFSETQ. This CDR3 contains 18 residues. CDR3 sequence reads: CASSLVSSGLASSYEQYF. The CDR3, as DNA: TGCGCCAGCAGCTTGGTATCTAGCGGGCTTGCGAGCTCCTACGAGCAGTACTTC.

The gene calls are TRBV5-1 and TRBJ2-1, with D possibly matching TRBD2 (5 bases). The V end was cut by 0 bases, the J end by 6 bases, with 16 bases between. Germline V gene lookup returns CDR1 SGHRS and CDR2 YFSETQ. The CDR3 covers 16 residues. The CDR3 is CASSLELVGVRNEQFF. CDR3 DNA: TGCGCCAGCAGCTTGGAGTTGGTGGGAGTGCGCAATGAGCAGTTCTTC. Full variable domain (remainder filled in from reference TRBV5-1 and TRBJ2-1): KAGVTQTPRYLIKTRGQQVTLSCSPISGHRSVSWYQQTPGQGLQFLFEYFSETQRNKGNFPGRFSGRQFSNSRSEMNVSTLELGDSALYLCASSLELVGVRNEQFFGPGTRLTVL.

The genes are TRBV30 and TRBJ2-5; 10 bases match TRBD1. The J call is doubtful: the DNA matches TRBJ2-7 better. Germline V gene sequence: CDR1 GTSNPN, CDR2 SVGIG (reference sequence). The CDR3 length is 14 residues. Here the CDR3 reads CAWSPGTGAYEQYF. CDR3 sequence (DNA): TGTGCCTGGAGTCCCGGGACAGGGGCCTACGAGCAGTACTTC.

The CDR3 here is CASSPLADSLGYEQYF. In nucleotides, the CDR3 is TGTGCCAGCAGCCCCCTGGCAGACTCGTTGGGCTACGAGCAGTACTTC. The chain combines TRBV9 with TRBJ2-7; D not certain. Deletions cut 4 bases from V and 3 bases from J, with 20 bases between. The CDR3 runs 16 residues. Germline CDR1 and CDR2: SGDLS and YYNGEE.

This chain connects TRBV7-2 to TRBJ2-5, with 11 bases aligning to TRBD2. The J segment lost 6 bases and the V segment lost 1 base, leaving 4 bases of the junction unmatched. Per germline, CDR1 SGHTA and CDR2 FQGNSA. The CDR3 is 15 amino acids. The CDR3 DNA is TGTGCCAGCAGCTTAGAATTAGCGGGGGGGCAGACCCAGTACTTC. Encoded protein: CASSLELAGGQTQYF.

The chain recombines TRBV29-1 with TRBJ1-2; D ambiguous. Germline V gene data show CDR1 as SQVTM and CDR2 as ANQGSEA. The CDR3 covers 15 residues. Deletions cut 0 bases from V and 3 bases from J, with 14 bases between. CDR3 region: CSVEDQTQGYYGYTF. DNA of the CDR3: TGCAGCGTTGAAGATCAAACCCAAGGGTACTATGGCTACACCTTC.

This rearrangement joins TRBV10-2 to TRBJ2-1; TRBD1 might be the D (6 bases). Trimming stripped 5 bases from V and 7 bases from J, with 15 bases between. CDR3 length: 14 amino acids. Germline values: CDR1 WSHSY, CDR2 SAAADI. This CDR3 is CASSTQGAWNEQFF. In nucleotides, the CDR3 is TGCGCCAGCAGTACACAGGGCGCCTGGAATGAGCAGTTCTTC.

This clone was recorded many times. The chain is built from TRBV18 and TRBJ2-3; a weak D match, TRBD2 (5 bases). Germline V gives CDR1 KGHSH, CDR2 LQKENI. There are 14 residues in the CDR3. The V end lost 2 bases, the J end lost 4 bases, and 10 bases lay between the germline ends. As DNA, the CDR3 is TGTGCCAGCTCACCAAGAGGGCTCGCAGATACGCAGTATTTT. Amino acid sequence: CASSPRGLADTQYF.

The rearrangement links TRBV28 to TRBJ1-3; D unclear. CDR1 and CDR2 from the germline V gene are MDHEN and SYDVKM. With 4 bases removed from V and 4 bases from J, the gap between germline ends came to 11 bases. The length of the CDR3 is 14 residues. The CDR3 bases are TGTGCCAGCAGTTGGGCAGCGGGGGGAAACACCATATATTTT. This encodes CASSWAAGGNTIYF.

This rearrangement joins TRBV6-7 to TRBJ2-3; no reliable D call. TRBV6-7 is flagged as an ORF with uncertain function. The CDR3 spans 12 residues. V was shortened by 6 bases and J by 4 bases, with 8 bases between the two germline ends. As DNA, the CDR3 is TGTGCCAGCAGCCTCCCGGCAGATACGCAGTATTTT. Its translation is CASSLPADTQYF.

This clone is medium-sized (0.01 to 0.1%) within its sample. The V call is TRBV6-6, the J call TRBJ2-5; a weak D match, TRBD2 (6 bases). V shed 2 bases and J shed 4 bases, with 14 bases lying between them. This CDR3 spans 15 amino acids. CDR1 MNHNY and CDR2 SVGAGI come from the germline V gene (reference sequence). CDR3 amino acids: CASSYEGRRGETQYF. The CDR3 DNA reads TGTGCCAGCAGTTACGAGGGCAGGAGGGGAGAGACCCAGTACTTC.